This is a list of T cell receptor beta chains from one sample in a study of post-analysis software for immune sequencing data. In TCRdb, the PCR reads were re-called with MiXCR into one record per CDR3 protein. Counted here are about 770,000 distinct CDR3 sequences, around 46% occurring once; the ten biggest clones make up 4.9%. The specimen sequenced was blood. Source of these receptors: a girl under 18 with multiple sclerosis. The CDR3 runs from the conserved cysteine through the conserved F or W. Fields, in order: CDR3 DNA, CDR3 protein, J gene, V gene, D gene, clone size. A D gene is named only where the DNA matches it firmly. Clone size is given for some rows only: seen once, a few or many times, or a class if the clone is expanded.

DNA: TGTGCCAGCAGCTCCCGGGGGTTGCCCCTCCACTTT
CDR3: CASSSRGLPLHF
J: TRBJ1-6
V: TRBV12-3/TRBV12-4
D: .
size: .

DNA: TGCAGCGTTGAAGATTATGTGGGCGGAGAGACCCAGTACTTC
CDR3: CSVEDYVGGETQYF
J: TRBJ2-5
V: TRBV29-1
D: .
size: .

DNA: TGTGCCAGCAGTTTAGGGGACGGGAGGTCTTTCTTT
CDR3: CASSLGDGRSFF
J: TRBJ1-1
V: TRBV27
D: .
size: .

DNA: TGCAGTGCTAGACAAAATACGCAGTATTTT
CDR3: CSARQNTQYF
J: TRBJ2-3
V: TRBV20-1
D: .
size: .

DNA: TGTGCCAGCAGTGAAAGCGGGAGGGGAGATACGCAGTATTTT
CDR3: CASSESGRGDTQYF
J: TRBJ2-3
V: TRBV6-1
D: TRBD2
size: few

DNA: TGTGCCAGCAGCTTAATCGTGGGGGGAACCTACGAGCAGTACTTC
CDR3: CASSLIVGGTYEQYF
J: TRBJ2-7
V: TRBV7-9
D: .
size: .

DNA: TGCAGCGTTGAGTGGGTCACTGAAGCTTTCTTT
CDR3: CSVEWVTEAFF
J: TRBJ1-1
V: TRBV29-1
D: .
size: .

DNA: TGTGCCGGCAGCTTAGGCATAGGGGTGGGTAATGAGCAGTTCTTC
CDR3: CAGSLGIGVGNEQFF
J: TRBJ2-1
V: TRBV11-2
D: .
size: once

DNA: TGTGCCAGCAGCCCCAGCACCTCCAGAGGGGTCAATGAGCAGTTCTTC
CDR3: CASSPSTSRGVNEQFF
J: TRBJ2-1
V: TRBV3-1
D: .
size: .

DNA: TGTGCCAGTAGTATCGGACCATCTGGGGAGCAGTACTTC
CDR3: CASSIGPSGEQYF
J: TRBJ2-4
V: TRBV19
D: .
size: .

DNA: TGTGCCAGCCGGGGACAAAGCCGATGGGAGCTGTTTTTT
CDR3: CASRGQSRWELFF
J: TRBJ2-2
V: TRBV7-8
D: .
size: once

DNA: TGCGCCAGCAGCTTGTCCAGGGCGGACTACAATGAGCAGTTCTTC
CDR3: CASSLSRADYNEQFF
J: TRBJ2-1
V: TRBV5-1
D: .
size: .

DNA: TGTGCCAGCAGCTTTCTCGACAAGCGCAGGCCCTACGAGCAGTACTTC
CDR3: CASSFLDKRRPYEQYF
J: TRBJ2-7
V: TRBV7-9
D: .
size: few

DNA: TGTGCCACCAGCAGTGAAAGACTAGCGGCTTCCTACGGGCAGTACTTC
CDR3: CATSSERLAASYGQYF
J: TRBJ2-7
V: TRBV15
D: TRBD2
size: .

DNA: TGTGCCAGCAGCCGCCCCATAGGACGCGCCCGATCCGATACGCAGTATTTT
CDR3: CASSRPIGRARSDTQYF
J: TRBJ2-3
V: TRBV3-1
D: .
size: .

DNA: TGTGCCAGCAGCAAAGCTTGGGGGACGCCTGCAACTAATGAAAAACTGTTTTTT
CDR3: CASSKAWGTPATNEKLFF
J: TRBJ1-4
V: TRBV21-1
D: .
size: .

DNA: TGTGCCAGCAGCGGCCGCAGGAGGGAGACGTATGGCTACACCTTC
CDR3: CASSGRRRETYGYTF
J: TRBJ1-2
V: TRBV13
D: .
size: .

DNA: TGTGCCAGCAGCACTAGTTGGACAGCCTACGAGCAGTACTTC
CDR3: CASSTSWTAYEQYF
J: TRBJ2-7
V: TRBV5-6
D: .
size: .

DNA: TGTGCTAGCAGCGCACGGACTAGCGGGAGAATGTATGAGCAGTTCTTC
CDR3: CASSARTSGRMYEQFF
J: TRBJ2-1
V: TRBV7-7
D: TRBD2
size: .

DNA: TGTGCCTGGAGAGGAATGTCAGCGGGAGGGTACAATGAGCAGTTCTTC
CDR3: CAWRGMSAGGYNEQFF
J: TRBJ2-1
V: TRBV30
D: TRBD2
size: .

DNA: TGCAGCGCATACGCAGGGGGGACAGCAGGAAACACCATATATTTT
CDR3: CSAYAGGTAGNTIYF
J: TRBJ1-3
V: TRBV29-1
D: TRBD1
size: few

DNA: TGTGCCAGCAGCGGTCAATGGGACGGGGGCCAAGAGACCCAGTACTTC
CDR3: CASSGQWDGGQETQYF
J: TRBJ2-5
V: TRBV7-8
D: .
size: .

DNA: TGTGCCACCAGTGACCCGGGAGGGTTGGTGACAGATACGCAGTATTTT
CDR3: CATSDPGGLVTDTQYF
J: TRBJ2-3
V: TRBV24-1
D: TRBD2
size: few

DNA: TGCGCCAGCAGCCAAGATCTGGCGGCTCAGCCCCAGCATTTT
CDR3: CASSQDLAAQPQHF
J: TRBJ1-5
V: TRBV4-3
D: .
size: .

DNA: TGTGCCAGCAGCTTAGGGACTAGCGGGTTTTACGAGCAGTACTTC
CDR3: CASSLGTSGFYEQYF
J: TRBJ2-7
V: TRBV11-2
D: TRBD2
size: .

DNA: TGTGCCACCAGCAGAGATTCGGGAGGCTCCTACAATGAGCAGTTCTTC
CDR3: CATSRDSGGSYNEQFF
J: TRBJ2-1
V: TRBV15
D: TRBD2
size: few

DNA: TGTGCCAGCAGTTTTTCGCTAACCGGGGAGCTGTTTTTT
CDR3: CASSFSLTGELFF
J: TRBJ2-2
V: TRBV12-3/TRBV12-4
D: .
size: .

DNA: TGTGCCAGTAGTACGAACAGGGGGCTTGACGAATATGGCTACACCTTC
CDR3: CASSTNRGLDEYGYTF
J: TRBJ1-2
V: TRBV19
D: TRBD1
size: few

DNA: TGTGCCAGCAGCTCGGGACAGCTATTCTCTGGGGCCAACGTCCTGACTTTC
CDR3: CASSSGQLFSGANVLTF
J: TRBJ2-6
V: TRBV7-2
D: TRBD1
size: few

DNA: TGTGCCAGCAGCTTATTGGGCTGGGGGGGCGGAAACATTCAGTACTTC
CDR3: CASSLLGWGGGNIQYF
J: TRBJ2-4
V: TRBV11-2
D: .
size: .

DNA: TGTGCCAGCACGCGACTAGCGGGAGCCCTCTACAATGAGCAGTTCTTC
CDR3: CASTRLAGALYNEQFF
J: TRBJ2-1
V: TRBV12-3/TRBV12-4
D: TRBD2
size: .

DNA: TGTGCCAGCAGCCCCAAGGGCACAGGGGGCTCCTATAATTCACCCCTCCACTTT
CDR3: CASSPKGTGGSYNSPLHF
J: TRBJ1-6
V: TRBV4-2
D: TRBD1
size: .

DNA: TGTGCCAGCAGTTACTCCGGGACAGGGTTGGACGAGCAGTACTTC
CDR3: CASSYSGTGLDEQYF
J: TRBJ2-7
V: TRBV12-3/TRBV12-4
D: TRBD1
size: .

DNA: TGTGCCACCAGCTTTCGTACAGATACGCAGTATTTT
CDR3: CATSFRTDTQYF
J: TRBJ2-3
V: TRBV15
D: .
size: .

DNA: TGTGCCAGCAGTTACACAGGGACTGGGACAGATACGCAGTATTTT
CDR3: CASSYTGTGTDTQYF
J: TRBJ2-3
V: TRBV6-5
D: .
size: .

DNA: TGTGCCAGCCGATTGGAGACTGCCTCCTACGAGCAGTACTTC
CDR3: CASRLETASYEQYF
J: TRBJ2-7
V: TRBV11-2
D: .
size: .

DNA: TGCAGTGCTAGAGATAGAGGGACATCCACCTACGAGCAGTACTTC
CDR3: CSARDRGTSTYEQYF
J: TRBJ2-7
V: TRBV20-1
D: .
size: .

DNA: TGCGCCAGCAGCCAAGAGCGAGCGGGAGTTTACGAGCAGTACTTC
CDR3: CASSQERAGVYEQYF
J: TRBJ2-7
V: TRBV4-1
D: TRBD2
size: .

DNA: TGTGCCAGCAGCGAAGGGACCCAGGGGAGGCAGTACTTC
CDR3: CASSEGTQGRQYF
J: TRBJ2-4
V: TRBV9
D: .
size: few

DNA: TGTGCCAGCAGCCTCGGGACAGGGGGGTGGGAGACCCAGTACTTC
CDR3: CASSLGTGGWETQYF
J: TRBJ2-5
V: TRBV7-3
D: TRBD1
size: .